The present T cell receptor beta chain was sequenced within a study of T-cell reconstitution after alpha-beta-depleted transplantation in children (dated by TCRdb to 2015 to 2016). With regard to the full study: Using TCR repertoire profiling, the study followed T-cell immune reconstitution in a quantitative way in children after TCRalphabeta/CD19-depleted allogeneic hematopoietic cell transplantation.

This clonotype was picked up a small number of times. Its target antigen remains unknown. Base qualities were left out, and no much larger clone turns up one base away. The treatment or condition label, as the study defines it: allogeneic hematopoietic cell transplantation with graft depleted of TCRalphabeta T cells and CD19 B cells. Transplant recipients were children who received TCRalphabeta/CD19-depleted allogeneic hematopoietic cell grafts. The library came from PCR. Sequencer: Illumina HiSeq 2500. TCR libraries were prepared with molecular barcoding, using unique molecular identifiers to normalize TCRbeta repertoire quantification. The raw public reads went through TCRdb reprocessing: fastp at Q25, MiXCR clone calling, in-frame beta chains kept. All rows with the same CDR3 protein become a single entry with the most common DNA and genes. The sample profile shows fewer than 450,000 distinct CDR3 sequences; around 16% of them were found once. The ten most abundant clones make up approximately 38% of the sample.

From cysteine to phenylalanine, the CDR3 is 17 amino acids long. Just CDR3 DNA is preserved here, 51 bases in frame from base 1. Relative to germline, V is missing 6 bases and J is missing 2 bases, with 14 bases of the junction outside any gene match. CDR1 and CDR2 are read off the germline V gene (reference sequence) as DFQATT and SNEGSKA. Broad study findings and their caveats: The high TCRbeta diversity at day 60 in some patients was ascribed to recipient T cells and intrathymic progenitors that had survived conditioning. The frequencies of hyperexpanded clones fell over the following months, and after one year, T-cell counts and TCRbeta diversity were mostly attributed to newly produced T cells. The apparently early recovery of alphabetaT-cell counts about two months after transplant reportedly depended on only several hundred rapidly expanded clones that came from non-depleted graft cells.

This clonotype originated in a male patient aged 2-9 years who had a stem cell transplant for acute lymphoblastic leukemia, so the T cells may come from the graft donor. The chain links TRBV20-1 with TRBJ2-3; 10 of the junction bases match TRBD2. This material consisted of PBMCs, mostly from graft donor cells, taken 360 days after TCRalphabeta/CD19-depleted stem cell transplant. In nucleotides, the sequence is TGCAGTGCCCAGAGCCCTAGCGGGAGAGCGGTCACAGATACGCAGTATTTT. Translation gives CSAQSPSGRAVTDTQYF.